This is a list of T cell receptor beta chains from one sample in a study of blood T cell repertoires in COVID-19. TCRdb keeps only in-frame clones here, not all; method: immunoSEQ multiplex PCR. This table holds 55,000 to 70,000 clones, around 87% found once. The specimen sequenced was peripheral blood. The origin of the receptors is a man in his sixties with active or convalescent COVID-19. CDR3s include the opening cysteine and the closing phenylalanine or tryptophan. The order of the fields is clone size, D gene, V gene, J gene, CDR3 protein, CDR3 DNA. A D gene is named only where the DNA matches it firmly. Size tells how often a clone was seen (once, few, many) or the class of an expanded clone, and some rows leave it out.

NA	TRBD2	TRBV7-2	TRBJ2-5	CASSFPGGGRETQYF	TGTGCCAGCAGCTTCCCGGGGGGGGGCCGTGAGACCCAGTACTTC
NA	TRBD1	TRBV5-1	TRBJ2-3	CASSFGQALDTQYF	TGCGCCAGCAGCTTTGGACAGGCATTAGATACGCAGTATTTT
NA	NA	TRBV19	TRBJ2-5	CASSTPYRGGETQYF	TGTGCCAGTAGTACACCCTACAGGGGGGGAGAGACCCAGTACTTC
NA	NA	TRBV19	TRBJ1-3	CASSFELSGNTIYF	TGTGCCAGTAGTTTTGAGCTCTCTGGAAACACCATATATTTT
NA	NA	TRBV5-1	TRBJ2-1	CASSWSGNEQFF	TGCGCCAGCAGTTGGAGCGGGAATGAGCAGTTCTTC
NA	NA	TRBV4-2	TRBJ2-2	CASSQQGSNTGELFF	TGTGCCAGCAGCCAGCAGGGTTCGAACACCGGGGAGCTGTTTTTT
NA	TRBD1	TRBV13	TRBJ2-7	CASSSRQGWHEQYF	TGTGCCAGCAGCTCGCGACAGGGTTGGCACGAGCAGTACTTC
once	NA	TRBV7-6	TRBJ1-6	CASSSEPGANSPLHF	TGTGCCAGCAGCTCAGAGCCAGGGGCTAATTCACCCCTCCACTTT
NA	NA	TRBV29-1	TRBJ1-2	CSVEGGGTNGYTF	TGCAGCGTTGAAGGCGGCGGGACCAATGGCTACACCTTC
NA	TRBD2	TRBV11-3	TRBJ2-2	CASSLDRVRGRAYCGELFF	TGTGCCAGCAGCTTAGATCGAGTACGGGGGAGGGCCTATTGCGGGGAGCTGTTTTTT
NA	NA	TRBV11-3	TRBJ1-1	CASSLDGKNTEAFF	TGTGCCAGCAGCCTAGACGGTAAGAACACTGAAGCTTTCTTT
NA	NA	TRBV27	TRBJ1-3	CASSSRQVGSPFSGNTIYF	TGTGCCAGCAGTTCCCGACAGGTTGGGTCCCCGTTCTCTGGAAACACCATATATTTT
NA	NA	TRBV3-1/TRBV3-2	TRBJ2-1	CASSLFGRRNEQFF	TGTGCCAGCAGCCTCTTCGGACGGAGGAATGAGCAGTTCTTC
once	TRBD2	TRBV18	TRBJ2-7	CASSPGLAVSYEQYF	TGTGCCAGCTCACCGGGACTAGCGGTCTCCTACGAGCAGTACTTC
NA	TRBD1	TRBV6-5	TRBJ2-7	CASSLTQGASYEQYF	TGTGCCAGCAGTCTCACTCAGGGGGCATCCTACGAGCAGTACTTC
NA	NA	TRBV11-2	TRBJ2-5	CASSRGIQETQYF	TGTGCCAGCAGCCGGGGGATCCAAGAGACCCAGTACTTC
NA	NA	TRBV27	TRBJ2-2	CASSSPYTGELFF	TGTGCCAGCAGTTCCCCCTATACCGGGGAGCTGTTTTTT
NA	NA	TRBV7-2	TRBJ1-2	CASSLQGPLSDYGYTF	TGTGCCAGCAGCTTACAGGGGCCCCTCTCCGACTATGGCTACACCTTC
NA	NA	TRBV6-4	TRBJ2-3	CANSRTALLDTQYF	TGTGCCAACAGTAGGACAGCCCTACTGGATACGCAGTATTTT
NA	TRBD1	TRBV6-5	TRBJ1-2	CASSKGDRGPDGYTF	TGTGCCAGCAGCAAAGGAGACAGGGGGCCGGATGGCTACACCTTC
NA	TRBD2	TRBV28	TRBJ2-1	CASSLSGGPYNEQFF	TGTGCCAGCAGCTTGAGCGGGGGTCCCTACAATGAGCAGTTCTTC
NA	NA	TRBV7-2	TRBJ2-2	CASSLAGAVTGELFF	TGTGCCAGCAGCTTAGCGGGAGCGGTCACCGGGGAGCTGTTTTTT
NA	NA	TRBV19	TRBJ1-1	CAIRTVTEAFF	TGTGCCATCAGGACAGTCACTGAAGCTTTCTTT
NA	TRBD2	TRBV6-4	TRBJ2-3	CASSDSGLAGLSSTDTQYF	TGTGCCAGCAGTGACTCAGGGCTAGCGGGCCTCTCTAGCACAGATACGCAGTATTTT
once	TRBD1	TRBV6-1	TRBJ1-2	CASSENLWDRYSGYTF	TGTGCCAGCAGTGAAAACCTCTGGGACAGGTATAGCGGCTACACCTTC
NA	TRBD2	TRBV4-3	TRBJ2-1	CASSPSRAGAIYNEQFF	TGCGCCAGCAGCCCATCAAGAGCGGGGGCAATCTACAATGAGCAGTTCTTC
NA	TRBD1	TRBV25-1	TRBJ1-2	CASSGTGTGNSYGYTF	TGTGCCAGCAGTGGAACCGGGACAGGAAACTCCTATGGCTACACCTTC
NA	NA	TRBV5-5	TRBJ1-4	CASSLGAGLNEKLFF	TGTGCCAGCAGCTTGGGGGCAGGGCTTAATGAAAAACTGTTTTTT
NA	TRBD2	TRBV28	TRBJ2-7	CASSRLSGASYEQYF	TGTGCCAGCAGTCGCCTTAGCGGGGCGTCCTACGAGCAGTACTTC
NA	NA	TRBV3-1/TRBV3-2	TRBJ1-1	CASGGATEAFF	TGTGCCAGCGGCGGTGCAACTGAAGCTTTCTTT
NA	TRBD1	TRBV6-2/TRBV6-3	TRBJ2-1	CASSYSTGFSVNEQFF	TGTGCCAGCAGTTACTCGACAGGGTTTAGCGTTAATGAGCAGTTCTTC
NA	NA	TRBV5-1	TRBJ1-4	CASSSGDSAATNEKLFF	TGCGCCAGCAGCTCCGGAGACTCAGCTGCAACTAATGAAAAACTGTTTTTT
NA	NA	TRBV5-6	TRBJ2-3	CASSLEGLGTDTQYF	TGTGCCAGCAGCTTGGAAGGACTGGGCACAGATACGCAGTATTTT
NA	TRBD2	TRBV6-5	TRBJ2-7	CASSYPLAGGNEQYF	TGTGCCAGCAGTTACCCACTAGCGGGAGGAAACGAGCAGTACTTC
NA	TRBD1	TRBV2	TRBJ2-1	CASRGTEEQFF	TGTGCCAGCAGGGGGACAGAGGAGCAGTTCTTC
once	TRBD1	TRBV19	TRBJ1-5	CASSSAGGSNQPQHF	TGTGCCAGTAGTTCGGCAGGGGGTAGCAATCAGCCCCAGCATTTT
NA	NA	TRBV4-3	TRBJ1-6	CASSQAVGANSPLHF	TGCGCCAGCAGCCAAGCAGTGGGAGCGAATTCACCCCTCCACTTT
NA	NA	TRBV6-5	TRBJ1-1	CASRSEAGVHTEAFF	TGTGCCAGCAGAAGTGAAGCGGGGGTTCACACTGAAGCTTTCTTT
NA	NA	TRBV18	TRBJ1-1	CASSPDSMGRNTEAFF	TGTGCCAGCTCACCAGACAGCATGGGGCGAAACACTGAAGCTTTCTTT
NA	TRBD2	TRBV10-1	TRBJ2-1	CASGSGSYEQFF	TGCGCCAGCGGTAGCGGGAGCTATGAGCAGTTCTTC
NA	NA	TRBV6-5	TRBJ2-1	CASSRFGNEQFF	TGTGCCAGCAGTCGTTTCGGGAATGAGCAGTTCTTC
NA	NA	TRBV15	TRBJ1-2	CATSRVVGRVGTNYGYTF	TGTGCCACCAGCAGAGTAGTAGGCAGGGTGGGGACTAACTATGGCTACACCTTC
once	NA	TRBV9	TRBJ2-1	CASSIYSGPYNEQFF	TGTGCCAGCAGCATCTATTCAGGGCCCTACAATGAGCAGTTCTTC
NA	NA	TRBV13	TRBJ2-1	CASSAAAPTYNEQFF	TGTGCCAGCAGCGCAGCGGCGCCGACCTACAATGAGCAGTTCTTC
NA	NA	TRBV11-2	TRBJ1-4	CASSPGLNEKLFF	TGTGCCAGCAGCCCCGGACTTAATGAAAAACTGTTTTTT
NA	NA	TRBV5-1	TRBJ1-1	CASSGGGYTEAFF	TGCGCCAGCAGCGGTGGGGGCTACACTGAAGCTTTCTTT
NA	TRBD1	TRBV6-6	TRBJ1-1	CASRPDRGTMNTEAFF	TGTGCCAGCAGACCGGACAGGGGAACCATGAACACTGAAGCTTTCTTT
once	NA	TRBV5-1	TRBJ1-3	CASRPQGAGNTIYF	TGCGCCAGCAGGCCGCAGGGTGCCGGAAACACCATATATTTT
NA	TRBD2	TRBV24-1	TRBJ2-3	CATSDPLAGAVDTQYF	TGTGCCACCAGTGACCCCCTAGCGGGGGCGGTGGATACGCAGTATTTT
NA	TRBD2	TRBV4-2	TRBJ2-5	CASSQDSGTSGRVEETQYF	TGTGCCAGCAGCCAAGATTCCGGGACTAGCGGGAGGGTAGAAGAGACCCAGTACTTC
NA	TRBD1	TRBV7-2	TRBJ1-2	CASSSGQPPYGYTF	TGTGCCAGCAGCTCGGGACAGCCACCCTATGGCTACACCTTC
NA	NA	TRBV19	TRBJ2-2	CASSIRGQSGELFF	TGTGCCAGTAGTATCCGAGGACAGTCCGGGGAGCTGTTTTTT
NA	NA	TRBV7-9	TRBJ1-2	CASSLDSSVNYGYTF	TGTGCCAGCAGCTTAGATAGCTCCGTTAACTATGGCTACACCTTC
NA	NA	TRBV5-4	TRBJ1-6	CASSPGQFPPLHF	TGTGCCAGCAGCCCCGGACAGTTCCCACCCCTCCACTTT
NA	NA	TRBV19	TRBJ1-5	CASRGVNSNQPQHF	TGTGCCTCCAGGGGAGTAAATAGCAATCAGCCCCAGCATTTT
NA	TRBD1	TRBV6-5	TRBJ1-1	CASSYSRTGNTEAFF	TGTGCCAGCAGTTACTCCCGGACAGGGAACACTGAAGCTTTCTTT
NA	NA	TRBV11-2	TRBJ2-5	CASIRGTQETQYF	TGTGCCAGCATCCGTGGCACCCAAGAGACCCAGTACTTC
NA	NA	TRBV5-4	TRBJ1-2	CASSLRAQGPSYGYTF	TGTGCCAGCAGCTTGCGAGCGCAGGGGCCGAGCTATGGCTACACCTTC
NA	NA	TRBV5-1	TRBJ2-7	CASSFRTGRDEQYF	TGCGCCAGCAGCTTCCGGACAGGGAGGGACGAGCAGTACTTC